This entry is about one T cell receptor beta chain. The data stem from a study of shared clonotypes between healthy human individuals. Across the study: Donor ages ranged 18 to 49 years: a couple of women, a few men.

TCRdb's copy holds only in-frame clones and misses some; the assay was immunoSEQ multiplex PCR. Counted here are under 1,100,000 clones, about 84% occurring once; the ten biggest clones make up 0.55% to 0.7%. The sequence was collected from a man younger than 30 in good health. Some clones in this sample may be carry-over from other donors' samples. The specimen was memory CD4+ T cells from PBMCs. Specified subset: CD45RA-negative fraction.

CDR3 amino acids: CASSLFGANTEAFF. The CDR3 DNA reads TGTGCCAGCAGCTTATTTGGGGCGAACACTGAAGCTTTCTTT. The rearrangement joins TRBV11-2 to TRBJ1-1, with D possibly matching TRBD1 (5 bases). The CDR3 runs 14 residues. The germline CDR1 and CDR2 sequences are SGHAT and FQNNGV. With 2 bases removed from V and 1 base from J, the gap between germline ends came to 8 bases.